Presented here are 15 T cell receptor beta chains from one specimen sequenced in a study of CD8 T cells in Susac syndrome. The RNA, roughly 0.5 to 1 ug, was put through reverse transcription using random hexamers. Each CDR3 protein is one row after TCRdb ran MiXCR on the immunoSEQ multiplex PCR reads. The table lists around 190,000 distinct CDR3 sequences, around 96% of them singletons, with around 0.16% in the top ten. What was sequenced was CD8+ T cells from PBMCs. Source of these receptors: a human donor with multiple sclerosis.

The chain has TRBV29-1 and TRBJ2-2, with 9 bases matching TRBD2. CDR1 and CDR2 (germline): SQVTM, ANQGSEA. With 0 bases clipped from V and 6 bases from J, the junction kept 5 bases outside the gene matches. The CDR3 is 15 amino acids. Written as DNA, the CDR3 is TGCAGCGTTGAAGACTCGACTAGCGGAGCCGGGGAGCTGTTTTTT. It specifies CSVEDSTSGAGELFF.

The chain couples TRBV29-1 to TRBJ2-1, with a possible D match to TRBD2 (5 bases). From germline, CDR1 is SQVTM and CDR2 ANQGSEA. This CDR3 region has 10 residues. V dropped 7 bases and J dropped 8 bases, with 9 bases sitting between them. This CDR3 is CSGEGYEQFF. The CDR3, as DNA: TGCAGCGGCGAGGGCTATGAGCAGTTCTTC.

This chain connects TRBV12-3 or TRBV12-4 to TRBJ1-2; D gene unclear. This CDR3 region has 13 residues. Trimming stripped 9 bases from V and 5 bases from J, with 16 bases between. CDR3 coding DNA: TGTGCCAGTAAACAGACTGATGAGTATGGCTACACCTTC. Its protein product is CASKQTDEYGYTF.

CDR3 nucleotide sequence: TGTGCCAGCAGCGTTCAGGGTAACAATGAGCAGTTCTTC. It specifies CASSVQGNNEQFF. The chain couples TRBV9 to TRBJ2-1; the D gene is possibly TRBD1 (5 bases). Trimming removed 2 bases at V and 5 bases at J, with 8 bases between. The V gene's germline CDR1 is SGDLS and CDR2 YYNGEE. The CDR3 has 13 amino acids. Variable domain in full (rest from reference TRBV9 and TRBJ2-1): DSGVTQTPKHLITATGQRVTLRCSPRSGDLSVYWYQQSLDQGLQFLIQYYNGEERAKGNILERFSAQQFPDLHSELNLSSLELGDSALYFCASSVQGNNEQFFGPGTRLTVL.

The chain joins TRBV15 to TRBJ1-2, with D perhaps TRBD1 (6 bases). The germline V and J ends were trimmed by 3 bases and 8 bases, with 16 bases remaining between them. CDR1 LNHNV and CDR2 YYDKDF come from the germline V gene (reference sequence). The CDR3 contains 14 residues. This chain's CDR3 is CATSRDSDYGGYTF. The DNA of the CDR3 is TGTGCCACCAGCAGGGACAGTGACTATGGGGGCTACACCTTC. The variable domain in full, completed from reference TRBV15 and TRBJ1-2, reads DAMVIQNPRYQVTQFGKPVTLSCSQTLNHNVMYWYQQKSSQAPKLLFHYYDKDFNNEADTPDNFQSRRPNTSFCFLDIRSPGLGDTAMYLCATSRDSDYGGYTFGSGTRLTVV.

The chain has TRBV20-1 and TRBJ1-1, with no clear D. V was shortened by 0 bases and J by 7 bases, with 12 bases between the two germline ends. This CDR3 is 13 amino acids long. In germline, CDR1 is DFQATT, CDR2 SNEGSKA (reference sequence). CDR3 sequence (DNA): TGCAGTGCTAGAGATGCCAAGGAGATTGAAGCTTTCTTT. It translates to CSARDAKEIEAFF.

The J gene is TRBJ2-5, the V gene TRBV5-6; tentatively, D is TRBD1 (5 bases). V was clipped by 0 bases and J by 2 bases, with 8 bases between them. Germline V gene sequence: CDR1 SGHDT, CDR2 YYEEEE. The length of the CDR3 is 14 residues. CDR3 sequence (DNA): TGTGCCAGCAGCTTGGTTGACAGACAAGAGACCCAGTACTTC. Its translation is CASSLVDRQETQYF. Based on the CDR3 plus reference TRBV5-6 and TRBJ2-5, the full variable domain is DAGVTQSPTHLIKTRGQQVTLRCSPKSGHDTVSWYQQALGQGPQFIFQYYEEEERQRGNFPDRFSGHQFPNYSSELNVNALLLGDSALYLCASSLVDRQETQYFGPGTRLLVL.

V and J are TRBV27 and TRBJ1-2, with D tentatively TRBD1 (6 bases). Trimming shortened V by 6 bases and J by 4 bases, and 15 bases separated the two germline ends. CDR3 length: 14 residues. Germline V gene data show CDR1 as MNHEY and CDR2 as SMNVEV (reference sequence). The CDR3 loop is CASRQGGQVYGYTF. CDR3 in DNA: TGTGCCAGCAGACAAGGGGGACAAGTCTATGGCTACACCTTC.

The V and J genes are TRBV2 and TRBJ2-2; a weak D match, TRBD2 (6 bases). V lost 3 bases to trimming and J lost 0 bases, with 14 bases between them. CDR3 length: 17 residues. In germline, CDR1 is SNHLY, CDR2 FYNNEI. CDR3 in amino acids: CASSDIWEATNTGELFF. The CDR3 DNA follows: TGTGCCAGCAGTGATATATGGGAGGCCACGAACACCGGGGAGCTGTTTTTT.

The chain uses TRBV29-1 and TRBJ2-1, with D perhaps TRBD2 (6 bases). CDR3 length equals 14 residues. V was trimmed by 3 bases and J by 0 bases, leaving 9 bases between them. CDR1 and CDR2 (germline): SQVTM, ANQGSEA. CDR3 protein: CSVEDYSSYNEQFF. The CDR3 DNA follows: TGCAGCGTTGAGGACTACAGCTCCTACAATGAGCAGTTCTTC.

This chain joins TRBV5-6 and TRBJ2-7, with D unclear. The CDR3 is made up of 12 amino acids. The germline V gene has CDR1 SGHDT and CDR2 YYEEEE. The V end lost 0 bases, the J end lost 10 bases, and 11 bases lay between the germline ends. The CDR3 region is CASSLDGKRQYF. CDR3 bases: TGTGCCAGCAGCTTGGACGGCAAAAGACAGTACTTC.

CDR3 coding DNA: TGTGCCAGCAGCGACAGAAACACCGGGGAGCTGTTTTTT. This sequence encodes CASSDRNTGELFF. The chain couples TRBV6-5 to TRBJ2-2; D is perhaps TRBD1 (5 bases). In germline, CDR1 is MNHEY, CDR2 SVGAGI. This CDR3 has 13 amino acids. V lost 6 bases, J lost 2 bases, and 7 bases lay in between.

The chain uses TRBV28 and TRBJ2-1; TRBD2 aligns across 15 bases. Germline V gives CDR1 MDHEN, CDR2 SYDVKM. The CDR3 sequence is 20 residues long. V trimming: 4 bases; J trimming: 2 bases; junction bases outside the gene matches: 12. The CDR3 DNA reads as TGTGCCAGCAGTTCGGTCACCGGGACTAGCGGGAGGTTGACCTACAATGAGCAGTTCTTC. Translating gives CASSSVTGTSGRLTYNEQFF. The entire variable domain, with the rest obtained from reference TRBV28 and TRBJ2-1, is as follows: DVKVTQSSRYLVKRTGEKVFLECVQDMDHENMFWYRQDPGLGLRLIYFSYDVKMKEKGDIPEGYSVSREKKERFSLILESASTNQTSMYLCASSSVTGTSGRLTYNEQFFGPGTRLTVL.

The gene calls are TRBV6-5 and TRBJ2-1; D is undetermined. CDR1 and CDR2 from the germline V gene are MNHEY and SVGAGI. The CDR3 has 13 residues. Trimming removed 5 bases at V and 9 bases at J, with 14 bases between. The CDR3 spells CASSATLNGEQFF. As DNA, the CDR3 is TGTGCCAGCAGTGCCACCTTGAATGGTGAGCAGTTCTTC.

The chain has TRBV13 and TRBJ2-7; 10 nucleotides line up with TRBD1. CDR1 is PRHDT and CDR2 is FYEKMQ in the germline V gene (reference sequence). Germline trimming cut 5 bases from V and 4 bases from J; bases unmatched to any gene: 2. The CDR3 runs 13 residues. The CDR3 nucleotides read TGTGCCAGCAGCCGGACAGGGGGGTACGAGCAGTACTTC. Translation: CASSRTGGYEQYF.